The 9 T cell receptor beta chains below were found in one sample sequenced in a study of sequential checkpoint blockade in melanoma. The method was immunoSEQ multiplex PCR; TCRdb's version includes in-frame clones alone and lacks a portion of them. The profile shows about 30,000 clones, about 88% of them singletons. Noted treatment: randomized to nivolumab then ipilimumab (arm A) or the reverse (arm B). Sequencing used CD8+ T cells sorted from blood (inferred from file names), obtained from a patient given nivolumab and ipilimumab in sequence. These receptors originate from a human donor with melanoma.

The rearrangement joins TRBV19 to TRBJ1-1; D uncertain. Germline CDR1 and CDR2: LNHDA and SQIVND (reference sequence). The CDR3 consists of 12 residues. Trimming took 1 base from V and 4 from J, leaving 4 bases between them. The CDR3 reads CASSIAGTEAFF. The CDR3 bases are TGTGCCAGTAGTATAGCGGGCACTGAAGCTTTCTTT. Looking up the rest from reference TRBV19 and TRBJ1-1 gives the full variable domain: DGGITQSPKYLFRKEGQNVTLSCEQNLNHDAMYWYRQDPGQGLRLIYYSQIVNDFQKGDIAEGYSVSREKKESFPLTVTSAQKNPTAFYLCASSIAGTEAFFGQGTRLTVV.

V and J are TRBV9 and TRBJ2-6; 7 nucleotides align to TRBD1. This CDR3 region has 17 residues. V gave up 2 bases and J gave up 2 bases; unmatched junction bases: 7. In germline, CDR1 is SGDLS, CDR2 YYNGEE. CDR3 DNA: TGTGCCAGCAGCGTGGATCATACAGGGGCTGGGGCCAACGTCCTGACTTTC. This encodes CASSVDHTGAGANVLTF.

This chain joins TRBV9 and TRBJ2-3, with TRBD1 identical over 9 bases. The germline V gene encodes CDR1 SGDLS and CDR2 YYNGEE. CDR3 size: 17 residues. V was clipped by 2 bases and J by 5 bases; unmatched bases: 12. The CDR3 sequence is CASSVTNTGGFGDTQYF. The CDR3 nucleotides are TGTGCCAGCAGCGTGACCAATACAGGGGGCTTTGGAGATACGCAGTATTTT.

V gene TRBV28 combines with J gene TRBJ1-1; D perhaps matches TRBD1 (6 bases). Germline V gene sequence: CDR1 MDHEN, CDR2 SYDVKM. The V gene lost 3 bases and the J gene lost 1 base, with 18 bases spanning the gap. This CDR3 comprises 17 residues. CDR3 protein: CASSFRTEGLANTEAFF. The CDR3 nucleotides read TGTGCCAGCAGTTTCCGGACAGAGGGCTTAGCGAACACTGAAGCTTTCTTT.

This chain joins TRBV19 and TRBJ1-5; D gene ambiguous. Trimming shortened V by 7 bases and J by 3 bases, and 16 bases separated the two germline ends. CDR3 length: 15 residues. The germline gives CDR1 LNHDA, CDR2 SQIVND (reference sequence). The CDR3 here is CASTELYSNNQPQHF. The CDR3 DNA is TGTGCCAGTACCGAACTCTATTCGAACAATCAGCCCCAGCATTTT.

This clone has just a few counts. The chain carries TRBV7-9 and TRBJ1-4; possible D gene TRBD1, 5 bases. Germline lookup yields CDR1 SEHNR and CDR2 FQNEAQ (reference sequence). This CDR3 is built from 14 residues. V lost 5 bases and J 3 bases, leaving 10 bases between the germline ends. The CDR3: CASSLGGANEKLFF. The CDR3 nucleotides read TGTGCCAGCAGCCTCGGGGGAGCTAATGAAAAACTGTTTTTT.

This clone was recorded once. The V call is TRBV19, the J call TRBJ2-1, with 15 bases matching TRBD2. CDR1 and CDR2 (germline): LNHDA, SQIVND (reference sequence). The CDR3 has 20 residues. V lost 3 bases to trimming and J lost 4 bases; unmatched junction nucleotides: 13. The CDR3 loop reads CASSIPKRTSGGVHYNEQFF. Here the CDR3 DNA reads TGTGCCAGTAGTATCCCGAAGCGGACTAGCGGGGGGGTTCATTACAATGAGCAGTTCTTC. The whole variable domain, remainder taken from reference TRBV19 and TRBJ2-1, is DGGITQSPKYLFRKEGQNVTLSCEQNLNHDAMYWYRQDPGQGLRLIYYSQIVNDFQKGDIAEGYSVSREKKESFPLTVTSAQKNPTAFYLCASSIPKRTSGGVHYNEQFFGPGTRLTVL.

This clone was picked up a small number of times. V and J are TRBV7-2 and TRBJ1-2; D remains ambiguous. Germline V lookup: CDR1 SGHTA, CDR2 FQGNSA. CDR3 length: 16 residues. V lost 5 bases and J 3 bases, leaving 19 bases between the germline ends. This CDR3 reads CASSLWWAFLHYGYTF. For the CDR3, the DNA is TGTGCCAGCAGCCTGTGGTGGGCCTTTCTCCACTATGGCTACACCTTC.

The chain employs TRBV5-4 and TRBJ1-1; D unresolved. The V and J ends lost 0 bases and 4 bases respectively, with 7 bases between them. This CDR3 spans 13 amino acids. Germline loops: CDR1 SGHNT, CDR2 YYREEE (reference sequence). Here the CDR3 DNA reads TGTGCCAGCAGCTTGGAGCCGCGCACTGAAGCTTTCTTT. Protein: CASSLEPRTEAFF.